These 21 T cell receptor beta chains originate from one sample sequenced in a study of Tregs in tolerant kidney transplant recipients. Assay: immunoSEQ multiplex PCR; the TCRdb copy retains only in-frame clones and omits some. The sample consists of 75,000 to 95,000 clones, roughly 92% of them appearing once. The sequenced sample consisted of CD8+ T cells from blood. The receptors were sampled from a human donor in good health.

The chain has TRBV10-3 and TRBJ2-7; D not resolved. Germline CDR1 reads ENHRY; CDR2 reads SYGVKD. The CDR3 totals 13 residues. Trimming removed 7 bases from V and 3 bases from J, with 13 bases in between. The CDR3 loop is CAIKGDTNYEQYF. The DNA of the CDR3 is TGTGCCATCAAGGGCGACACCAACTACGAGCAGTACTTC.

The rearrangement links TRBV6-5 to TRBJ2-1; 7 bases fit TRBD1. Germline assignment: CDR1 MNHEY and CDR2 SVGAGI. The CDR3 covers 13 residues. The V and J ends lost 4 bases and 5 bases, in that order; junction bases with no gene match: 2. CDR3 sequence reads: CASSSQGHNEQFF. The CDR3 nucleotides are TGTGCCAGCAGTTCACAGGGGCACAATGAGCAGTTCTTC.

This chain joins TRBV6-6 and TRBJ2-7; D gene ambiguous. This CDR3 has 13 residues. CDR1 and CDR2 (germline): MNHNY, SVGAGI (reference sequence). The ends were cut back, 0 bases at V and 0 bases at J, with 3 bases in the middle. In DNA form, the CDR3 reads TGTGCCAGCAGTTACTCCAGCTCCTACGAGCAGTACTTC. This codes for CASSYSSSYEQYF.

The CDR3 here is CASSARGRGYGYTF. CDR3 bases: TGTGCCAGCAGCGCCAGGGGGCGCGGGTATGGCTACACCTTC. The chain recombines TRBV9 with TRBJ1-2, with TRBD1 matching 8 bases. This CDR3 spans 14 amino acids. Germline V CDR1 and CDR2: SGDLS, YYNGEE. V lost 3 bases to trimming and J lost 5 bases; unmatched junction nucleotides: 6.

V and J are TRBV29-1 and TRBJ1-4; D is unclear. CDR1 is SQVTM and CDR2 is ANQGSEA in the germline V gene. The V and J ends lost 4 bases and 0 bases respectively, with 6 bases between them. This CDR3 is 13 amino acids long. The CDR3 sequence: CSVVEPTNEKLFF. The CDR3, as DNA: TGCAGCGTTGTAGAGCCAACTAATGAAAAACTGTTTTTT.

The chain combines TRBV15 with TRBJ1-1; tentatively, D is TRBD1 (5 bases). V was trimmed by 3 bases and J by 5 bases, leaving 13 bases between them. CDR1 is LNHNV and CDR2 is YYDKDF in the germline V gene (reference sequence). CDR3 length: 14 residues. The CDR3 is CATSRPDPGTEAFF. The CDR3 DNA is TGTGCCACCAGCAGGCCGGACCCAGGGACTGAAGCTTTCTTT. Full variable domain (remainder filled in from reference TRBV15 and TRBJ1-1): DAMVIQNPRYQVTQFGKPVTLSCSQTLNHNVMYWYQQKSSQAPKLLFHYYDKDFNNEADTPDNFQSRRPNTSFCFLDIRSPGLGDTAMYLCATSRPDPGTEAFFGQGTRLTVV.

The chain is built from TRBV30 and TRBJ1-1; D gene ambiguous. Deletions cut 5 bases from V and 7 bases from J, with 8 bases between. The CDR3 length is 10 residues. Germline CDR1 GTSNPN, CDR2 SVGIG (reference sequence). CDR3 sequence (DNA): TGTGCCTGGGTATCCAGTGAAGCTTTCTTT. It translates to CAWVSSEAFF.

The V call is TRBV14, the J call TRBJ2-7; D uncertain. Germline assignment: CDR1 SGHDN and CDR2 FVKESK. This CDR3 is 14 amino acids long. V dropped 1 base and J dropped 2 bases, with 9 bases sitting between them. The CDR3 bases are TGTGCCAGCAGCCAAGTGCGCGGACCCTACGAGCAGTACTTC. Translated: CASSQVRGPYEQYF.

The genes are TRBV4-1 and TRBJ2-1; TRBD2 agrees at 16 bases. Germline V gene data show CDR1 as MGHRA and CDR2 as YSYEKL. J gave up 6 bases and V 4 bases, and 12 bases lay outside the gene matches. CDR3 length equals 19 residues. CDR3 nucleotides: TGCGCCAGCAGCCTACGACCGGGACTAGCGGGAGGGCGCGGCAATGAGCAGTTCTTC. It yields the protein CASSLRPGLAGGRGNEQFF.

The chain recombines TRBV19 with TRBJ2-5, with D unresolved. V was clipped by 5 bases and J by 3 bases, with 4 bases between them. This CDR3 is 11 amino acids long. Per germline, CDR1 LNHDA and CDR2 SQIVND (reference sequence). Here the CDR3 reads CASSLKETQYF. CDR3 nucleotide sequence: TGTGCCAGTAGTCTGAAAGAGACCCAGTACTTC.

This rearrangement joins TRBV5-1 to TRBJ2-7; TRBD2 aligns across 8 bases. With 5 bases clipped from V and 3 bases from J, the junction kept 7 bases outside the gene matches. Germline V gene sequence: CDR1 SGHRS, CDR2 YFSETQ. The CDR3 spans 14 residues. CDR3: CASSYNGGDYEQYF. CDR3 coding DNA: TGCGCCAGCAGTTACAACGGGGGGGACTACGAGCAGTACTTC.

The V and J genes are TRBV7-9 and TRBJ2-5; D tentatively reads TRBD1 or TRBD2 (5 bases each). The CDR3 has 14 residues. V lost 5 bases to trimming and J lost 7 bases, with 17 bases between them. The germline V gene has CDR1 SEHNR and CDR2 FQNEAQ (reference sequence). The CDR3 is CASSLGQGGRTQYF. CDR3 bases: TGTGCCAGCAGCCTAGGGCAGGGCGGGCGGACCCAGTACTTC.

This chain links TRBV7-6 with TRBJ2-7, with TRBD2 matching 12 bases. The CDR3 covers 17 residues. Germline trimming cut 3 bases from V and 8 bases from J; bases unmatched to any gene: 14. Germline loops: CDR1 SGHVS, CDR2 FNYEAQ. The CDR3 nucleotides read TGTGCCAGCAGCTTTCTGGGGACGCGGGGGACTAGCGGGCAGCAGTACTTC. This translates into CASSFLGTRGTSGQQYF.

V and J are TRBV4-1 and TRBJ2-1, with TRBD2 identical over 11 bases. Germline V gene data show CDR1 as MGHRA and CDR2 as YSYEKL. This CDR3 has 16 amino acids. The V gene end was trimmed by 4 bases and the J gene end by 7 bases; junction bases not matched to a gene: 9. CDR3 bases: TGCGCCAGCAGCCTCGAGACTAGCGGGATTTTGAATGAGCAGTTCTTC. Translated: CASSLETSGILNEQFF.

The V and J genes are TRBV6-8 and TRBJ1-2, with 8 bases aligning to TRBD1. This CDR3 is built from 14 residues. CDR1 and CDR2 (germline): MNHGY, SAAAGT. The J segment lost 12 bases and the V segment lost 2 bases, leaving 11 bases of the junction unmatched. The CDR3 bases are TGTGCCAGCAGTTACCGCTCACAGGGGGTTAAGAACACCTTC. Translation gives CASSYRSQGVKNTF.

The chain joins TRBV29-1 to TRBJ2-7; D ambiguous. The CDR3 has 13 amino acids. The germline V gene has CDR1 SQVTM and CDR2 ANQGSEA. With 4 bases removed from V and 2 bases from J, the gap between germline ends came to 12 bases. DNA for the CDR3: TGCAGCGTTGTCGGTGGGAAGACCTACGAGCAGTACTTC. This encodes CSVVGGKTYEQYF.

This sequence joins TRBV5-4 and TRBJ2-5; D is unclear. V was pared by 4 bases and J by 0 bases, with 7 bases between. Per germline, CDR1 SGHNT and CDR2 YYREEE (reference sequence). The CDR3 has 13 amino acids. CDR3 amino acids: CASSPGDQETQYF. Written as DNA, the CDR3 is TGTGCCAGCAGCCCGGGCGACCAAGAGACCCAGTACTTC.

This clone was seen just once. This sequence joins TRBV7-9 and TRBJ2-2; perhaps TRBD1 as D (6 bases). The V end was cut by 3 bases, the J end by 4 bases, with 6 bases between. Germline V gene data show CDR1 as SEHNR and CDR2 as FQNEAQ (reference sequence). The CDR3 totals 13 residues. The DNA of the CDR3 is TGTGCCAGCAGCTTGGGGGCCACCGGGGAGCTGTTTTTT. It is translated as CASSLGATGELFF.

The gene calls are TRBV7-9 and TRBJ2-1, with 7 bases fitting TRBD1. The V and J ends lost 5 bases and 7 bases, in that order; junction bases with no gene match: 5. Germline V CDR1 and CDR2: SEHNR, FQNEAQ (reference sequence). The CDR3 totals 13 residues. CDR3 sequence (DNA): TGTGCCAGCAGCCCCGGGACAGCGAATGAGCAGTTCTTC. It translates to CASSPGTANEQFF.

This clone was found once. The V call is TRBV5-6, the J call TRBJ2-1; 8 nucleotides line up with TRBD2. This CDR3 is built from 16 residues. With V trimmed by 5 bases and J by 0 bases, 7 bases remained unmatched. CDR1 is SGHDT and CDR2 is YYEEEE in the germline V gene. CDR3 residues: CASRSFLAGSYNEQFF. The CDR3 coding sequence is TGTGCCAGCAGATCCTTCCTAGCGGGCTCCTACAATGAGCAGTTCTTC.

CDR3 region: CSVEDQEGRGHEQYF. The CDR3, as DNA: TGCAGCGTTGAAGATCAAGAGGGGAGAGGTCACGAGCAGTACTTC. The chain links TRBV29-1 to TRBJ2-7, with D perhaps assigned TRBD1 or TRBD2 (5 bases each). Deletions cut 0 bases from V and 5 bases from J, with 17 bases between. In germline, CDR1 is SQVTM, CDR2 ANQGSEA. The CDR3 extends over 15 amino acids.